This TCR beta chain was identified in a study of metastatic and nonmetastatic thyroid tumors (dated by TCRdb to 2019 to 2021). Regarding the complete study: The researchers compared repertoires between peripheral blood samples and tumor or nodule tissue samples from patients with malignant or benign thyroid disease.

Before undergoing thyroid surgery, none of the patients had been given any kind of treatment. The study retrospectively analysed patient clinical samples collected from the early 2010s to the late 2010s using T-cell receptor beta sequencing. This clone was seen many times. The antigen this receptor binds is unknown. No quality values exist for individual bases; no much larger clone is one base distant. The receptor library was made with PCR. Reads for this sample came from an Illumina HiSeq 4000. High-throughput sequencing was used to profile the CDR3 region of the TCR beta-chain in every patient. The study's own analysis went as follows. CDR3 differences across clinicopathological groups were used to build a classifier for discriminating distant-metastatic papillary thyroid cancer patients. Repertoire diversity was assessed with the Shannon index, and tumor-blood repertoire similarity with the Morisita-Horn index. TCRdb applied fastp at Q25 and MiXCR to the public reads, then kept only in-frame beta chains. TCRdb, not the authors, supplied the V and J calls. The sample contains some 19,000 clones, roughly a sixth of them found a single time. Roughly 35% of the sample comes from the top ten.

What the research found in general, with its limitations: In both blood and tumor samples, malignant tumors were reported to have significantly higher TCR beta diversity than benign nodules.

The CDR3 contains 15 residues, cysteine and phenylalanine counted. The entry retains the CDR3 DNA only, 45 bases that are in frame from base 1. The germline V gene sets CDR1 to SGHRS and CDR2 to YFSETQ. V has 1 base trimmed and J has 5 bases trimmed; junction bases matching no gene number 4. This receptor was identified in a female donor with papillary thyroid cancer or a benign thyroid nodule (not recorded which). Some clones in this sample may be carry-over from other donors' samples. The specimen was blood. The chain couples TRBV5-1 to TRBJ1-5; a stretch of 9 junction bases matches TRBD1. The DNA sequence is as follows: TGCGCCAGCAGCTTGAATACAGGGGGCGATCAGCCCCAGCATTTT. The encoded protein is CASSLNTGGDQPQHF.